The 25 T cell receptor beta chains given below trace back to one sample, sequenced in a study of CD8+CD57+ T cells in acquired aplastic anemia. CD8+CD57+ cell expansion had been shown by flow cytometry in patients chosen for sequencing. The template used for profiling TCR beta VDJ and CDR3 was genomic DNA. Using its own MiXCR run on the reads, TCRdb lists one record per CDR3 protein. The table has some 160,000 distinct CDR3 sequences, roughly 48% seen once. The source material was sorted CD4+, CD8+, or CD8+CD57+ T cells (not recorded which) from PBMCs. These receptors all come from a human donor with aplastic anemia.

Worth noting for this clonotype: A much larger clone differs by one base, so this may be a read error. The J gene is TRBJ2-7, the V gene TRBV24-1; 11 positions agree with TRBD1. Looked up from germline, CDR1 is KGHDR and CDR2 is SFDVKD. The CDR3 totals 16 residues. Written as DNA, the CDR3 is TGTGGCACCAGTGATTTGGAGGGACAGGGGGTCTACGAGCAGTACTTC. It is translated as CGTSDLEGQGVYEQYF.

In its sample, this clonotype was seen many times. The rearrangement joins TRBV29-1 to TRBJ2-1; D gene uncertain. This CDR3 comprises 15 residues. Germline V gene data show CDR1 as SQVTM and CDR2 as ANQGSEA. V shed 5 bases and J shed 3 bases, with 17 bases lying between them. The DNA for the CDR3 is TGCAGCGTTCCCTTTGAGGATATGAGCTACAATGAGCAGTTCTTC. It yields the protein CSVPFEDMSYNEQFF.

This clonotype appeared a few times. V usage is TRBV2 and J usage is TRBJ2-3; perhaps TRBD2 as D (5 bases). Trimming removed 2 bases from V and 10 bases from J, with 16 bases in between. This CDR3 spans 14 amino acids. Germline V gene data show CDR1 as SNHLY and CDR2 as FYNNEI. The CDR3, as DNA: TGTGCCAGCAGTGAATGGAGTTTAGAGGGTCCGCAGTATTTT. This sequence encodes CASSEWSLEGPQYF.

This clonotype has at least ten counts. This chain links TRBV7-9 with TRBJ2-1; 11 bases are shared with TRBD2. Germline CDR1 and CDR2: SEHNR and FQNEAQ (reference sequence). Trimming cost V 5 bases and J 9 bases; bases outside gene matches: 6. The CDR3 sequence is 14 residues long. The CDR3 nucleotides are TGTGCCAGCAGCCCCGGGACTAGCGGCGTTGAGCAGTTCTTC. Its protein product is CASSPGTSGVEQFF.

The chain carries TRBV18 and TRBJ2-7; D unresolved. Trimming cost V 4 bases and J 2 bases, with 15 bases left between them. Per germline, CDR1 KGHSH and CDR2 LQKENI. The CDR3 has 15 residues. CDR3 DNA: TGTGCCAGCTCACAAGACGGAATCCTCCCCTACGAGCAGTACTTC. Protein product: CASSQDGILPYEQYF.

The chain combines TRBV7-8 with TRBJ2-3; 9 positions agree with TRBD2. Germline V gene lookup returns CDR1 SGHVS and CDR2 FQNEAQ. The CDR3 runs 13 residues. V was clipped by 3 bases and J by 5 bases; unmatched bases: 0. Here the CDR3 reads CASSFSGRDTQYF. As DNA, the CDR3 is TGTGCCAGCAGCTTTAGCGGGAGAGATACGCAGTATTTT.

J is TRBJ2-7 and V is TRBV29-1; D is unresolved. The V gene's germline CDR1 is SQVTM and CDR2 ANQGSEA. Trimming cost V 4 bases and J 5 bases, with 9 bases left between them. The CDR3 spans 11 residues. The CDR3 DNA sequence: TGCAGCGTTGGGTACACCAACGAGCAGTACTTC. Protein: CSVGYTNEQYF.

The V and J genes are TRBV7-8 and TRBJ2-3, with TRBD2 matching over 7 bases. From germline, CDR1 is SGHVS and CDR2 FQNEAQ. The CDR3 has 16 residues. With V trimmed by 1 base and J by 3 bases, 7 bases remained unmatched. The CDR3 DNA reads TGTGCCAGCAGCTTAGGACTAGCAGGATGGACAGATACGCAGTATTTT. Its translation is CASSLGLAGWTDTQYF. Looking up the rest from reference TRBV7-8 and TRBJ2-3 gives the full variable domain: GAGVSQSPRYKVAKRGQDVALRCDPISGHVSLFWYQQALGQGPEFLTYFQNEAQLDKSGLPSDRFFAERPEGSVSTLKIQRTQQEDSAVYLCASSLGLAGWTDTQYFGPGTRLTVL.

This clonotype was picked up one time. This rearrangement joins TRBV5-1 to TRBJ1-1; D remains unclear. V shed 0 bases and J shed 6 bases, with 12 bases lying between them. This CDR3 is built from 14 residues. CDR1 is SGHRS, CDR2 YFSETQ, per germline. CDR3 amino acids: CASSLAGQSSEAFF. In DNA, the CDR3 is TGCGCCAGCAGCTTGGCCGGGCAGTCATCTGAAGCTTTCTTT.

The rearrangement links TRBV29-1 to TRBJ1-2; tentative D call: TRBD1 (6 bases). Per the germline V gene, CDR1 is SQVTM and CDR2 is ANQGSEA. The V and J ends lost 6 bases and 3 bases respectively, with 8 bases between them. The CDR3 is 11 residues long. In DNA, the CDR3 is TGCAGCGTCCAGGGGTACTATGGCTACACCTTC. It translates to CSVQGYYGYTF.

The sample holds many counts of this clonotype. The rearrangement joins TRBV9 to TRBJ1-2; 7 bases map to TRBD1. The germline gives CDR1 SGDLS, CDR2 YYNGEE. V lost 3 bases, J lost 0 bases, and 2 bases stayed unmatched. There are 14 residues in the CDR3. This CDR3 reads CASSAQGANYGYTF. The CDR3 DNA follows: TGTGCCAGCAGCGCTCAGGGGGCTAACTATGGCTACACCTTC.

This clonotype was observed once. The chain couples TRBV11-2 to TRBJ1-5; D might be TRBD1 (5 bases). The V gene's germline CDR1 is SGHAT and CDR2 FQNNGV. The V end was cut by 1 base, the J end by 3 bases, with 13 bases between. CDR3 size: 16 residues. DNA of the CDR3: TGTGCCAGCAGCTTAGGGTCAGGGAGAGCCAATCAGCCCCAGCATTTT. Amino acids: CASSLGSGRANQPQHF.

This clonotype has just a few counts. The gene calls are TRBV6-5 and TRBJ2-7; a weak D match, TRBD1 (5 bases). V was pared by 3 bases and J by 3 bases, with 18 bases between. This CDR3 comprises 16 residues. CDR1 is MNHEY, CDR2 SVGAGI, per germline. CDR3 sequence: CASSYQGVRVFYEQYF. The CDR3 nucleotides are TGTGCCAGCAGTTATCAAGGGGTTAGGGTATTCTACGAGCAGTACTTC.

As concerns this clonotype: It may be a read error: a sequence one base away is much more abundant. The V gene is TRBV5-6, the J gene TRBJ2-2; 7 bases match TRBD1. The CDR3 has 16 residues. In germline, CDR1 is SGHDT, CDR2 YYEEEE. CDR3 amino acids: CAGSLFQGVRDGELFF. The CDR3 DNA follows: TGTGCCGGCAGCTTGTTCCAGGGGGTCCGGGACGGGGAGCTGTTTTTT.

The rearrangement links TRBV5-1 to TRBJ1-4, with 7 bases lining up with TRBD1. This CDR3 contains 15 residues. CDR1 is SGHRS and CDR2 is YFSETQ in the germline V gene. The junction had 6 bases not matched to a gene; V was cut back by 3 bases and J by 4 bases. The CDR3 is CASSSRGTDNEKLFF. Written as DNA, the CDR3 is TGCGCCAGCAGCTCCCGAGGGACAGATAATGAAAAACTGTTTTTT.

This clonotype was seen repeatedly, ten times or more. CDR3 region: CASSLGWDRYTDTQYF. The CDR3 nucleotides are TGTGCCAGCAGCTTGGGGTGGGACAGGTACACAGATACGCAGTATTTT. V and J are TRBV7-9 and TRBJ2-3, with TRBD1 matching over 8 bases. Trimming at V came to 3 bases and at J to 2 bases, leaving 7 bases not matched to a gene. CDR1 and CDR2 (germline): SEHNR, FQNEAQ (reference sequence). The CDR3 has 16 amino acids.

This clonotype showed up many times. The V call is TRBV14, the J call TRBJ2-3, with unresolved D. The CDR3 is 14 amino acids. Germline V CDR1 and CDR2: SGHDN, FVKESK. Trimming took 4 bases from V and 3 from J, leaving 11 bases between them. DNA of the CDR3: TGTGCCAGCAGCCGAGCAACTCTTACAGATACGCAGTATTTT. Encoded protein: CASSRATLTDTQYF.

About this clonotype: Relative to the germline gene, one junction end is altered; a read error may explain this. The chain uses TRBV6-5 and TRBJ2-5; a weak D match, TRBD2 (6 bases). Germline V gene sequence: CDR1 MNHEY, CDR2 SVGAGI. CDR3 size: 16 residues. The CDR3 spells CAGSYSGVGSIETQYF. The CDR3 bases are TGTGCCGGCAGTTACTCGGGGGTGGGATCCATCGAGACCCAGTACTTC.

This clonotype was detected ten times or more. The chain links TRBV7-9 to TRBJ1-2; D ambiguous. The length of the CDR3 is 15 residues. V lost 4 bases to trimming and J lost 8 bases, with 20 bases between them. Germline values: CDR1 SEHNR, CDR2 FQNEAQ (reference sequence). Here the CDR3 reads CASSWEGSPVGGYTF. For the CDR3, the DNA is TGTGCCAGCAGCTGGGAAGGGTCACCCGTTGGGGGCTACACCTTC.

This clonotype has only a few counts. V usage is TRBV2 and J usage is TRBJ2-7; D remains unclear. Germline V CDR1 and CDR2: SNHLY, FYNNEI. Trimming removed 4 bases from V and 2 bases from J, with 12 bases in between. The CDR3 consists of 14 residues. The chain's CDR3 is CASSGSTHPYEQYF. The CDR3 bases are TGTGCCAGCAGTGGCAGTACTCACCCCTACGAGCAGTACTTC.

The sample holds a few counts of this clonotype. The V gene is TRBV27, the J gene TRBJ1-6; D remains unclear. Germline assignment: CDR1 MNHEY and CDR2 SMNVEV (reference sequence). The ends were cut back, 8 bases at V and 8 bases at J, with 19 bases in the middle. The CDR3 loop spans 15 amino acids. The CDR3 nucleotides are TGTGCCAGCGGCGAATTGGGATTAACGGATTCACCCCTCCACTTT. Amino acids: CASGELGLTDSPLHF.

The CDR3 reads CASRTGSTHANGELFF. The DNA for the CDR3 is TGTGCCAGCAGAACCGGGAGCACCCATGCAAACGGGGAGCTGTTTTTT. V gene TRBV11-1 combines with J gene TRBJ2-2, with D maybe TRBD2 (6 bases). V shed 6 bases and J shed 7 bases, with 21 bases lying between them. CDR3 length: 16 amino acids. Germline V gene sequence: CDR1 SGHAT, CDR2 FQDESV (reference sequence).

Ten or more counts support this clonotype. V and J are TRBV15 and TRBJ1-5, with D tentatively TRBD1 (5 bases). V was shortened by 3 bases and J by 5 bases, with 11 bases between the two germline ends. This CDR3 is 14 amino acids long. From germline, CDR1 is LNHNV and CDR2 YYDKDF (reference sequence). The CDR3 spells CATSSPPGDQPQHF. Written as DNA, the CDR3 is TGTGCCACCAGCAGTCCGCCGGGGGATCAGCCCCAGCATTTT. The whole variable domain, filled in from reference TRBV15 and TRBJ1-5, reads DAMVIQNPRYQVTQFGKPVTLSCSQTLNHNVMYWYQQKSSQAPKLLFHYYDKDFNNEADTPDNFQSRRPNTSFCFLDIRSPGLGDTAMYLCATSSPPGDQPQHFGDGTRLSIL.

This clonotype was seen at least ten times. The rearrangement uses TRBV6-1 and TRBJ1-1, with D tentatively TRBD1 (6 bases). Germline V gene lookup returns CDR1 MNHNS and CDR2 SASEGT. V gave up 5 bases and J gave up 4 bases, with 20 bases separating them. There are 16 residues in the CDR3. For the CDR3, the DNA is TGTGCCAGCAGTAATACAGGGCACCGCGGGGGCACTGAAGCTTTCTTT. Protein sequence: CASSNTGHRGGTEAFF.

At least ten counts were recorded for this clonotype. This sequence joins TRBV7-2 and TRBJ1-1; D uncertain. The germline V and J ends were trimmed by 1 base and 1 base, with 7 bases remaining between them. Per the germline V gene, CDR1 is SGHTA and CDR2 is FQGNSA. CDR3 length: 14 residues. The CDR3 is CASSLVPRNTEAFF. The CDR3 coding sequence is TGTGCCAGCAGCTTAGTTCCAAGGAACACTGAAGCTTTCTTT.